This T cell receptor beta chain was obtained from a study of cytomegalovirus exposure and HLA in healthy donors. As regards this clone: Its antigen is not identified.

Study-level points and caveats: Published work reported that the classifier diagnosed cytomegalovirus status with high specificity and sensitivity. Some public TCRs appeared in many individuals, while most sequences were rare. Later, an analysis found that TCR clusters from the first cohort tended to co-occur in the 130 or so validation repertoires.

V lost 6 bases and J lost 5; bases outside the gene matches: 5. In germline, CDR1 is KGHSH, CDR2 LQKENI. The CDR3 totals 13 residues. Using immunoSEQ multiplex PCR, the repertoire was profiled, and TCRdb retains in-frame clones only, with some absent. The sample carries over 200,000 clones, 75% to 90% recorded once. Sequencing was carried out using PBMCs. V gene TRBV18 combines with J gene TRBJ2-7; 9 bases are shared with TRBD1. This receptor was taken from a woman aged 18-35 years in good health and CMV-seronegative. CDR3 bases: TGTGCCAGCTCTCGTACAGGGGGCGACGAGCAGTACTTC. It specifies CASSRTGGDEQYF.